This T cell receptor beta chain was profiled in a study of cytomegalovirus exposure and HLA in healthy donors. The PCR contained 60 Vbeta and 13 Jbeta primers. Libraries were prepared by immunoSEQ multiplex PCR; TCRdb keeps only in-frame clonotypes and omits some of them. Altogether approximately 160,000 clones are present, 77% being singletons, with the ten largest covering 7% to 9%. There are 15 residues in the CDR3. Trimming stripped 4 bases from V and 1 base from J, with 14 bases between. CDR1 is SGDLS, CDR2 YYNGEE, per germline. Sequenced material: PBMCs. This clonotype was obtained from a male donor in good health and CMV-seropositive. This chain joins TRBV9 and TRBJ2-5, with a weak D call TRBD2 (6 bases). CDR3 DNA: TGTGCCAGCAGCTCAACTAGCAGCTTCCAAGAGACCCAGTACTTC. Translation: CASSSTSSFQETQYF.